A selection of T cell receptor beta chains follows, all from one sample in a study of T cell repertoires in cytomegalovirus infection. TCRdb itself ran the reads through MiXCR, one entry per CDR3 protein. This sample yields about 220,000 distinct CDR3 sequences, of which 35% to 45% are seen a single time; 59% belongs to the top ten. These receptors have no known antigen. Sequenced material: CD8+ T cells from cultured PBMCs, taken from culture after CMV antigen stimulation. These receptors were obtained from a human donor in good health (CMV status not recorded). Some clones in this sample may be carry-over from other donors' samples. The CDR3 runs from the conserved cysteine through the conserved F or W. The order of the fields is D gene, V gene, J gene, clone size, CDR3 protein, CDR3 DNA. A D gene is named only where the DNA matches it firmly. Clone sizes are given selectively: once, few, many, or a class where the clone is expanded.

TRBD2	TRBV28	TRBJ2-1	NA	CASSFPGLAGFNEQFF	TGTGCCAGCAGTTTCCCGGGACTAGCGGGGTTTAATGAGCAGTTCTTC
TRBD2	TRBV6-5	TRBJ2-7	few	CASSYSPSGNSYEQYF	TGTGCCAGCAGTTACTCTCCTAGCGGGAATTCCTACGAGCAGTACTTC
NA	TRBV11-2	TRBJ2-2	NA	CARSGENTGELFF	TGTGCCAGGAGTGGGGAAAACACCGGGGAGCTGTTTTTT
NA	TRBV7-3	TRBJ2-2	NA	CASSLSGGAELFF	TGTGCCAGCAGCTTAAGTGGGGGCGCGGAGCTGTTTTTT
NA	TRBV27	TRBJ1-6	few	CASRPGNNSPLHF	TGTGCCAGCCGACCCGGGAATAATTCACCCCTCCACTTT
TRBD2	TRBV29-1	TRBJ2-1	NA	CSVEVGVAGEGQFF	TGCAGCGTTGAAGTTGGGGTAGCGGGAGAGGGGCAGTTCTTC
TRBD2	TRBV4-1	TRBJ2-1	few	CASSQTYVAGDDNEQFF	TGTGCCAGCAGCCAAACGTATGTAGCGGGAGATGACAATGAGCAGTTCTTC
NA	TRBV24-1	TRBJ2-1	NA	CATSEKGSHYNEQFF	TGTGCCACCAGTGAAAAGGGTTCCCATTACAATGAGCAGTTCTTC
NA	TRBV7-8	TRBJ2-2	NA	CASTQGTQGPTGELFF	TGTGCCAGCACCCAGGGGACCCAGGGGCCGACCGGGGAGCTGTTTTTT
NA	TRBV14	TRBJ1-5	NA	CASSQGVEQPQHF	TGTGCCAGCAGCCAAGGGGTAGAACAGCCCCAGCATTTT
NA	TRBV7-9	TRBJ1-1	NA	CASSSREPAGGTEAFF	TGTGCCAGCAGCTCCAGGGAGCCGGCGGGTGGCACTGAAGCTTTCTTT
TRBD1	TRBV2	TRBJ2-7	few	CASGGVRDRGTYEQYF	TGTGCCAGCGGGGGAGTCCGGGACAGGGGCACCTACGAGCAGTACTTC
TRBD1	TRBV27	TRBJ1-4	few	CASSWTGRATNEKLFF	TGTGCCAGCAGTTGGACAGGGAGAGCAACTAATGAAAAACTGTTTTTT
TRBD1	TRBV13	TRBJ1-2	NA	CASSLPGQGIFGPFENYGYTF	TGTGCCAGCAGCTTGCCGGGACAGGGAATTTTTGGCCCGTTTGAAAACTATGGCTACACCTTC
NA	TRBV4-1	TRBJ2-2	NA	CASSQVRLGIDTGELFF	TGCGCCAGCAGCCAAGTAAGGCTAGGTATCGACACCGGGGAGCTGTTTTTT
NA	TRBV6-6	TRBJ2-2	few	CASSYSWGTNTGELFF	TGTGCCAGCAGTTACTCGTGGGGGACGAACACCGGGGAGCTGTTTTTT
TRBD2	TRBV2	TRBJ2-5	NA	CASSGRGLAGEETQYF	TGTGCCAGCAGTGGCCGGGGACTAGCGGGGGAAGAGACCCAGTACTTC
TRBD2	TRBV7-2	TRBJ2-3	many	CASSLVRGSGGADTQYF	TGTGCCAGCAGCTTAGTAAGGGGTAGCGGGGGGGCCGATACGCAGTATTTT
NA	TRBV7-9	TRBJ1-5	few	CASSQGGRASNQPQHF	TGTGCCAGCAGCCAGGGAGGCAGGGCTAGCAATCAGCCCCAGCATTTT
TRBD1	TRBV24-1	TRBJ2-7	NA	CATSDHQGTGPTEQYF	TGTGCCACCAGTGATCACCAGGGGACAGGGCCGACCGAGCAGTACTTC